This T cell receptor (beta chain) was captured in a study of T cell repertoires in cytomegalovirus infection. In the study overall: HLA-C-restricted CMV epitopes, recently identified, and well-studied HLA-B-restricted ones were used by the study. Carrying CMV and the relevant HLA type showed in public TCR beta signatures.

TCRdb reanalysed the reads using MiXCR and keeps one entry per CDR3 protein. Among around 900,000 distinct CDR3 sequences listed, roughly a third were seen once. Turning to this clonotype: Its antigen is unidentified.

V lost 5 bases and J 0 bases, leaving 8 bases between the germline ends. In germline, CDR1 is LNHNV, CDR2 YYDKDF (reference sequence). The CDR3 consists of 14 residues. Study-wide points: Carriers of CMV and the relevant HLA type were discriminated by public TCR beta frequency.

This receptor was obtained from a human donor in good health (CMV status not recorded). Some clones in this sample may be carry-over from other donors' samples. The starting material was cultured CD8+ T cells from PBMCs, obtained from culture after CMV antigen stimulation. The chain links TRBV15 to TRBJ2-4; possible D gene TRBD1, 6 bases. CDR3 DNA: TGTGCCACCAGCGGGGGCATAGCCAAAAACATTCAGTACTTC. Translation gives CATSGGIAKNIQYF.